This is a list of T cell receptor beta chains from one sample in a study of prognosis after radiotherapy for stage I lung cancer. TCRdb reanalysed the multiplex PCR reads using MiXCR and keeps one entry per CDR3 protein. Seen here are some 36,000 distinct CDR3 sequences, 24% observed once, and the top ten hold 20% to 30%. The specimen comprised PBMCs, sampled before or after stereotactic body radiation therapy (not recorded which). These receptors were collected from a donor over 45 with non-small cell lung cancer. Each CDR3 is given with its conserved first and last residue. The D gene is left open where the match is weak. Rows give clone size only sometimes, using once, few, many, or a class for an expanded clone.

abundance,v_gene,j_gene,d_gene,CDR3aa,CDR3nt
many,TRBV5-1,TRBJ1-1,NA,CASSSEFEAFF,TGCGCCAGCAGCTCTGAATTTGAAGCTTTCTTT
many,TRBV29-1,TRBJ1-2,NA,CSTQHNYGYTF,TGCAGCACACAGCATAACTATGGCTACACCTTC
medium-sized,TRBV20-1,TRBJ1-2,NA,CSARSMILANGYTF,TGCAGTGCCCGCTCCATGATCCTCGCGAATGGCTACACCTTC
many,TRBV5-5,TRBJ2-5,NA,CASSLEGTQETQYF,TGTGCCAGCAGCTTGGAGGGAACACAAGAGACCCAGTACTTC
many,TRBV5-4,TRBJ1-4,TRBD1,CASSPGQGMKLFF,TGTGCCAGCAGCCCAGGACAGGGGATGAAACTGTTTTTT
many,TRBV4-1,TRBJ2-7,NA,CASSQGEVSNYEQYF,TGCGCCAGCAGCCAGGGGGAAGTGTCTAACTACGAGCAGTACTTC
NA,TRBV19,TRBJ2-5,NA,CASRAGRETQYF,TGTGCCAGTAGGGCAGGGAGAGAGACCCAGTACTTC
many,TRBV2,TRBJ1-2,NA,CASSEGPDGYTF,TGTGCCAGCAGTGAGGGGCCGGATGGCTACACCTTC
many,TRBV5-1,TRBJ1-2,TRBD1,CASSYTTGGERGYTF,TGCGCCAGCAGTTACACGACAGGGGGCGAACGTGGCTACACCTTC
many,TRBV5-6,TRBJ1-4,NA,CASSSTADINEKLFF,TGTGCCAGCAGCTCCACCGCCGACATAAATGAAAAACTGTTTTTT
many,TRBV10-2,TRBJ2-2,NA,CASTGPSRTGELFF,TGCGCCAGCACCGGGCCCTCGAGAACCGGGGAGCTGTTTTTT
many,TRBV11-2,TRBJ2-7,NA,CASSLELGFTYEQYF,TGTGCCAGCAGCTTAGAATTAGGCTTCACCTACGAGCAGTACTTC
NA,TRBV5-6,TRBJ2-5,TRBD2,CASSLGLVVEGQYF,TGTGCCAGCAGCCTCGGACTAGTGGTGGAGGGCCAGTACTTC
many,TRBV6-1,TRBJ2-5,TRBD2,CASSKMTSGARETQYF,TGTGCCAGCAGTAAGATGACTAGCGGGGCTCGAGAGACCCAGTACTTC
many,TRBV19,TRBJ1-4,NA,CASTQGKGYEEKLFF,TGTGCCAGTACCCAGGGAAAGGGTTATGAAGAAAAACTGTTTTTT
NA,TRBV6-2/TRBV6-3,TRBJ2-6,NA,CANSRRGRSSSGANVLTF,TGTGCCAACAGTCGTCGAGGCAGGTCCAGCTCTGGGGCCAACGTCCTGACTTTC
many,TRBV11-2,TRBJ2-5,NA,CASSLHQETQYF,TGTGCCAGCAGCTTACACCAAGAGACCCAGTACTTC
NA,TRBV20-1,TRBJ2-4,TRBD1,CSADSPGQGSSCQNIQYF,TGCAGTGCTGATAGCCCGGGACAGGGGTCTTCTTGCCAAAACATTCAGTACTTC
many,TRBV19,TRBJ1-6,NA,CASSRTYSYNSPLHF,TGTGCCAGTAGTCGGACTTACTCCTATAATTCACCCCTCCACTTT
many,TRBV7-8,TRBJ1-1,NA,CASSLLQGNTEAFF,TGTGCCAGCAGCCTCCTACAGGGGAACACTGAAGCTTTCTTT